A single sample is the source of the 30 T cell receptor beta chains below, sequenced in a study of monozygotic twins with inflammatory bowel disease. TCRdb reprocessed the 5' RACE reads and keeps a single row for each CDR3 protein, giving no DNA. In total, the table holds some 160,000 distinct CDR3 sequences. The sample taken for sequencing was blood. The receptors here all came from a human donor with ulcerative colitis or Crohn's disease, or a healthy co-twin of an affected twin (not recorded which).

This rearrangement joins TRBV12-3 or TRBV12-4 to TRBJ2-7. The CDR3 consists of 13 residues. The CDR3: CASKKGPTYEQYF.

The rearrangement links TRBV20-1 to TRBJ1-1; TCRdb's D gene call, TRBD1, goes unchecked for lack of DNA. The CDR3 contains 13 residues. Germline V gene data show CDR1 as DFQATT and CDR2 as SNEGSKA (reference sequence). CDR3 sequence reads: CSARGQSNTEAFF.

V usage is TRBV5-1 and J usage is TRBJ1-5. This CDR3 has 15 amino acids. In germline, CDR1 is SGHRS, CDR2 YFSETQ. CDR3: CASSLGHPTNQPQHF.

This chain connects TRBV29-1 to TRBJ2-5; TCRdb indicates TRBD2, and absent DNA this call remains unverified. The CDR3 has 17 amino acids. Per germline, CDR1 SQVTM and CDR2 ANQGSEA. The CDR3 region is CSVEDELASGIQETQYF.

The chain combines TRBV7-9 with TRBJ1-4; the D call of TRBD1 rests on TCRdb alone, since no DNA is present to check it. CDR3 length equals 14 residues. CDR1 and CDR2 (germline): SEHNR, FQNEAQ (reference sequence). CDR3 region: CASSFRGAPEKLFF.

The chain combines TRBV25-1 with TRBJ2-1; the D gene TCRdb calls, TRBD2, cannot be checked with no DNA. There are 17 residues in the CDR3. Germline V gene sequence: CDR1 MGHDK, CDR2 SYGVNS. The CDR3 region is CASSPTLLAFSYNEQFF. Variable domain in full (rest from reference TRBV25-1 and TRBJ2-1): EADIYQTPRYLVIGTGKKITLECSQTMGHDKMYWYQQDPGMELHLIHYSYGVNSTEKGDLSSESTVSRIRTEHFPLTLESARPSHTSQYLCASSPTLLAFSYNEQFFGPGTRLTVL.

The J gene is TRBJ2-5, the V gene TRBV7-8; TCRdb gives TRBD2 as the D gene, but with no DNA this cannot be confirmed. In germline, CDR1 is SGHVS, CDR2 FQNEAQ. There are 17 residues in the CDR3. CDR3: CASSRLAGGGVGETQYF.

CDR3 amino acids: CSATSADHTEAFF. The chain joins TRBV20-1 to TRBJ1-1. CDR1 and CDR2 (germline): DFQATT, SNEGSKA (reference sequence). This CDR3 has 13 amino acids.

The V call is TRBV20-1, the J call TRBJ2-3; no DNA is available, so the TRBD2 call from TCRdb remains unchecked. The CDR3 consists of 15 residues. Germline V lookup: CDR1 DFQATT, CDR2 SNEGSKA (reference sequence). The CDR3: CSARAPAGGPDTQYF.

The chain combines TRBV7-2 with TRBJ2-1; TCRdb returns TRBD2, unconfirmable since there is no DNA. CDR3 length: 14 residues. Germline CDR1 is SGHTA and CDR2 is FQGNSA. The CDR3 is CASSLGLEYHEQFF.

This rearrangement joins TRBV5-4 to TRBJ1-2; TCRdb proposes TRBD1, but this gene call is untestable without DNA. This CDR3 has 17 residues. The germline V gene encodes CDR1 SGHNT and CDR2 YYREEE (reference sequence). CDR3 region: CASSLAGEQGAYYGYTF.

The V call is TRBV20-1, the J call TRBJ1-1. Looked up from germline, CDR1 is DFQATT and CDR2 is SNEGSKA (reference sequence). There are 15 residues in the CDR3. Here the CDR3 reads CSARDRRTANTEAFF.

J is TRBJ1-6 and V is TRBV6-5; checking the TCRdb D call of TRBD1 is not possible without DNA. This CDR3 is 14 amino acids long. Germline-derived CDR1 and CDR2 are MNHEY and SVGAGI. CDR3 in amino acids: CASSYGQGGSPLHF.

The chain links TRBV5-4 to TRBJ2-3; the TCRdb call, TRBD2, lacks DNA for checking. The CDR3 spans 15 residues. The germline V gene encodes CDR1 SGHNT and CDR2 YYREEE (reference sequence). The chain's CDR3 is CASSLAGTSEDTQYF.

The rearrangement joins TRBV6-2 or TRBV6-3 to TRBJ1-5. Germline V gives CDR1 MNHEY, CDR2 SVGEGT. This CDR3 region has 14 residues. The CDR3 region is CASSYTSPHQPQHF.

The rearrangement joins TRBV5-1 to TRBJ1-3; without DNA, the TCRdb call of TRBD1 cannot be checked. The CDR3 is 16 amino acids. Germline V gene data show CDR1 as SGHRS and CDR2 as YFSETQ. The CDR3 region is CASSWSPAGLSDTIYF. The entire variable domain, with the rest obtained from reference TRBV5-1 and TRBJ1-3, is as follows: KAGVTQTPRYLIKTRGQQVTLSCSPISGHRSVSWYQQTPGQGLQFLFEYFSETQRNKGNFPGRFSGRQFSNSRSEMNVSTLELGDSALYLCASSWSPAGLSDTIYFGEGSWLTVV.

V and J are TRBV19 and TRBJ1-2. The CDR3 spans 16 residues. CDR1 LNHDA and CDR2 SQIVND come from the germline V gene (reference sequence). CDR3: CASSIVAGGPPYGYTF.

This chain uses TRBV15 with TRBJ2-1; checking the TCRdb D call of TRBD1 is not possible without DNA. This CDR3 contains 16 residues. Germline-derived CDR1 and CDR2 are LNHNV and YYDKDF (reference sequence). This CDR3 is CATSRDGDGSYNEQFF.

The chain carries TRBV7-6 and TRBJ2-3. In germline, CDR1 is SGHVS, CDR2 FNYEAQ. The CDR3 totals 13 residues. The CDR3 is CASSSPGTDTQYF.

The gene calls are TRBV5-1 and TRBJ2-1; checking the TCRdb D call of TRBD1 is not possible without DNA. CDR1 is SGHRS, CDR2 YFSETQ, per germline. The CDR3 loop spans 14 amino acids. The CDR3 spells CASSLTGVYNEQFF.

This chain joins TRBV6-5 and TRBJ1-5. The germline V gene has CDR1 MNHEY and CDR2 SVGAGI. The CDR3 is made up of 13 amino acids. CDR3 sequence reads: CASSPRQLEPQHF.

The chain links TRBV10-3 to TRBJ1-5; TCRdb selects TRBD1, and the lack of DNA leaves this call unchecked. CDR1 ENHRY and CDR2 SYGVKD come from the germline V gene. The CDR3 loop spans 14 amino acids. This CDR3 reads CAISVQGGGQPQHF.

The chain recombines TRBV4-2 with TRBJ1-1. The CDR3 consists of 16 residues. Germline V gives CDR1 LGHNA, CDR2 YNFKEQ. CDR3 region: CASSQPSGLLNTEAFF.

The chain links TRBV12-3 or TRBV12-4 to TRBJ2-2. CDR3 size: 13 residues. The CDR3 sequence: CASTNVEAGELFF.

The CDR3 is CSARGGQGFNSPLHF. The rearrangement links TRBV20-1 to TRBJ1-6; TCRdb calls TRBD1, which cannot be checked without DNA. This CDR3 region has 15 residues. CDR1 DFQATT and CDR2 SNEGSKA come from the germline V gene (reference sequence).

The chain combines TRBV12-3 or TRBV12-4 with TRBJ1-5. The CDR3 runs to 13 residues. CDR3 amino acids: CASSVSLNQPQHF.

V usage is TRBV5-6 and J usage is TRBJ2-7; absent DNA, TCRdb's TRBD2 call cannot be checked. Germline-derived CDR1 and CDR2 are SGHDT and YYEEEE. The CDR3 length is 14 residues. The CDR3 region is CASSLGALPSGQYF.

V usage is TRBV5-4 and J usage is TRBJ2-1; TCRdb reports TRBD2, a call that lacks DNA to check it against. The germline V gene has CDR1 SGHNT and CDR2 YYREEE (reference sequence). The CDR3 covers 15 residues. This CDR3 is CASSLEGGGRYEQFF.

This chain connects TRBV15 to TRBJ2-2; TCRdb lists TRBD1, though no DNA is available to test this call. The CDR3 is 16 residues long. Per the germline V gene, CDR1 is LNHNV and CDR2 is YYDKDF (reference sequence). The CDR3 protein is CATSREVRQGTGELFF.

The CDR3 loop reads CASSTASGREAFF. The rearrangement links TRBV19 to TRBJ1-1. This CDR3 spans 13 amino acids. From germline, CDR1 is LNHDA and CDR2 SQIVND (reference sequence).